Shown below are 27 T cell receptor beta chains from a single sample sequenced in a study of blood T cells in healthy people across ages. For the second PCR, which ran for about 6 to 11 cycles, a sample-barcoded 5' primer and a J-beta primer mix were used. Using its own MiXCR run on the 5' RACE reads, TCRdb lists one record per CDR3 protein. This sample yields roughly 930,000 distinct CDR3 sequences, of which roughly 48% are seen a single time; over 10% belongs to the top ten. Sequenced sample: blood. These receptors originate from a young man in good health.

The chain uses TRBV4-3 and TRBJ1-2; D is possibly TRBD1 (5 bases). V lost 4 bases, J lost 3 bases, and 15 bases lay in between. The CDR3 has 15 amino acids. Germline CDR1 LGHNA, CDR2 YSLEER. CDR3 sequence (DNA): TGCGCCAGCAGCCTACGGGCGGGGACTGACTATGGCTACACCTTC. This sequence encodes CASSLRAGTDYGYTF.

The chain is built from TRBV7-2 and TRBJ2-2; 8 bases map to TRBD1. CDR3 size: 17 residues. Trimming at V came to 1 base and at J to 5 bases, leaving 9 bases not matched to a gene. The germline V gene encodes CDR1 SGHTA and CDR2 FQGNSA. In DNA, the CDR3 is TGTGCCAGCAGCTTAGATTTGGCAGGGGGCAATACCGGGGAGCTGTTTTTT. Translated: CASSLDLAGGNTGELFF.

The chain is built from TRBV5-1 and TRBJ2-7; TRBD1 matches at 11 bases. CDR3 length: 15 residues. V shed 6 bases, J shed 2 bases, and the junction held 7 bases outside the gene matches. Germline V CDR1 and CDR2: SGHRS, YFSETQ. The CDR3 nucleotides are TGCGCCAGCACCCGGACAGGGGGCATGACCTACGAGCAGTACTTC. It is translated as CASTRTGGMTYEQYF.

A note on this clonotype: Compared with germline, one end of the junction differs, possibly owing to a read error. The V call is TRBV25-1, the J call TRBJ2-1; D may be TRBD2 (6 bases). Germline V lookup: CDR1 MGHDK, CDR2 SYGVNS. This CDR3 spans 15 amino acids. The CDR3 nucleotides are TGCGCCAGCAGTGAATGGGGTAGCGGAGTCGGTGGGCAGTTCTTC. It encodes CASSEWGSGVGGQFF.

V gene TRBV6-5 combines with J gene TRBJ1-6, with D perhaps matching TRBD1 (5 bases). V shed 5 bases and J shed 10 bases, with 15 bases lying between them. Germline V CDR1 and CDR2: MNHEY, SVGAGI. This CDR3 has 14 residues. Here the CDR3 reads CASSGRGVSSPLHF. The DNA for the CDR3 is TGTGCCAGCAGTGGCCGGGGCGTTAGCTCACCCCTCCACTTT.

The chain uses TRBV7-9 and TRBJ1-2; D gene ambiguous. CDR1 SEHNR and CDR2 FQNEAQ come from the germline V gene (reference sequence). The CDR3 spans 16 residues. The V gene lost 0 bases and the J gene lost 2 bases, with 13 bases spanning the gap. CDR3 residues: CASSLAWETKNYGYTF. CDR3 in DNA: TGTGCCAGCAGCTTAGCGTGGGAGACGAAAAACTATGGCTACACCTTC.

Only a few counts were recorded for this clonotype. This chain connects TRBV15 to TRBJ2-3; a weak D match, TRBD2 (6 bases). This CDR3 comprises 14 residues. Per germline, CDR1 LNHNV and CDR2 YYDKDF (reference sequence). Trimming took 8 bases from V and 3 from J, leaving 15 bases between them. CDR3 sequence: CATSWGERTDTQYF. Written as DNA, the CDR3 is TGTGCCACCTCCTGGGGGGAGAGGACAGATACGCAGTATTTT.

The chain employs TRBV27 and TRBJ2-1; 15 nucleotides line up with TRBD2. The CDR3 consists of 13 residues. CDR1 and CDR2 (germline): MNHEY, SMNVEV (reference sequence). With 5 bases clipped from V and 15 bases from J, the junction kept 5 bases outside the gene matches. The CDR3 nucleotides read TGTGCCAGCAGTCGGACTAGCGGGGGGGCGTGGTTCTTC. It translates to CASSRTSGGAWFF.

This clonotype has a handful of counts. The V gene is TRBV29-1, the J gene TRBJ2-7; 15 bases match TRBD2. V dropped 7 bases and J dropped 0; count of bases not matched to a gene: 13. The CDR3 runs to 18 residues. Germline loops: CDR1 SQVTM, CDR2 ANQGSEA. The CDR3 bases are TGCAGCGCTGTGGGGGGACTAGCGGGGGGCTCCCTCTCCTACGAGCAGTACTTC. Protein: CSAVGGLAGGSLSYEQYF.

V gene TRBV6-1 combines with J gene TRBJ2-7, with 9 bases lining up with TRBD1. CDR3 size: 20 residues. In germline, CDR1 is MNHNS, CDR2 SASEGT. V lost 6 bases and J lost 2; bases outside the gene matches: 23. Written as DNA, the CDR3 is TGTGCCAGCAGGGGGGGGTGGTTAACAGGGGGCGCGGTAAGAACCTACGAGCAGTACTTC. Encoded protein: CASRGGWLTGGAVRTYEQYF.

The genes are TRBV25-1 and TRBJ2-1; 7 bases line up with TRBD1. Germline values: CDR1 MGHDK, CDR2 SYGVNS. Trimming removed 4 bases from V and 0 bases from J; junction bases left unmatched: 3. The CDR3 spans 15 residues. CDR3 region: CASSAPGGSYNEQFF. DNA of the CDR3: TGTGCCAGCAGTGCGCCAGGGGGCTCCTACAATGAGCAGTTCTTC. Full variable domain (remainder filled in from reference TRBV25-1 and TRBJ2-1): EADIYQTPRYLVIGTGKKITLECSQTMGHDKMYWYQQDPGMELHLIHYSYGVNSTEKGDLSSESTVSRIRTEHFPLTLESARPSHTSQYLCASSAPGGSYNEQFFGPGTRLTVL.

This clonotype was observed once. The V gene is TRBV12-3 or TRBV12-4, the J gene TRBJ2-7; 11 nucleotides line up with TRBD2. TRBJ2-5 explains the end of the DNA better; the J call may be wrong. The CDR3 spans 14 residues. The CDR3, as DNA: TGTGCCAGCAGGGATAGCGGGAGGGGGAAGACCCAGTACTTC. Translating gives CASRDSGRGKTQYF.

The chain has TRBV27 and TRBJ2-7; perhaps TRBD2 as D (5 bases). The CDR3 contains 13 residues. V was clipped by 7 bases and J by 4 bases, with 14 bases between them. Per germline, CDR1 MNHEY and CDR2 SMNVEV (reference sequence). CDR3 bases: TGTGCCAGCAAAAGGACTCAGCTATACGAGCAGTACTTC. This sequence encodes CASKRTQLYEQYF.

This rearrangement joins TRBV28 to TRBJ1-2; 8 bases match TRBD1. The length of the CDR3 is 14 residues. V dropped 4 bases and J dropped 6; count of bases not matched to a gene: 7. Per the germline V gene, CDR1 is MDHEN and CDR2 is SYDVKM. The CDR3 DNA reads TGTGCCAGCAGTTCCAAGGACAGGGTACATGGCTACACCTTC. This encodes CASSSKDRVHGYTF.

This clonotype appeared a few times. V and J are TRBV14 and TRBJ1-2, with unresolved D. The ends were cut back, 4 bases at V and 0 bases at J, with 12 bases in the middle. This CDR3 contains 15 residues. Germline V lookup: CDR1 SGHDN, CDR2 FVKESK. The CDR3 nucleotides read TGTGCCAGCAGCCCTACGGACGGAACTAACTATGGCTACACCTTC. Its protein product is CASSPTDGTNYGYTF.

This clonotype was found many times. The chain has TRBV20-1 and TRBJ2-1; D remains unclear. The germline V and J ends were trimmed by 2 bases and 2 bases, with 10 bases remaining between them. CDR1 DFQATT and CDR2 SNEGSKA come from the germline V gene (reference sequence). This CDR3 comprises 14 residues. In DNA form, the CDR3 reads TGCAGTGCTAGAATGCGGCCAACCTACAATGAGCAGTTCTTC. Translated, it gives CSARMRPTYNEQFF.

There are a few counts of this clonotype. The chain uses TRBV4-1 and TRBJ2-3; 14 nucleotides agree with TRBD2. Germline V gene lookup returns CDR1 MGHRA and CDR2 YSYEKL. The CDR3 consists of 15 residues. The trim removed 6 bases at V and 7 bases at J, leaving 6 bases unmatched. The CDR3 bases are TGCGCCAGCAGGTCGACTAGCGGGGGGGCGCATACGCAGTATTTT. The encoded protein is CASRSTSGGAHTQYF.

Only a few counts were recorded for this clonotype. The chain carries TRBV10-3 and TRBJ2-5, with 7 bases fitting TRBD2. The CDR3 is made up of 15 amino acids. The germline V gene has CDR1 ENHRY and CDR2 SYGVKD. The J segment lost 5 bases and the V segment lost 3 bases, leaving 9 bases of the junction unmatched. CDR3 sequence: CAISDPGLGGETQYF. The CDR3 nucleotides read TGTGCCATCAGTGACCCCGGATTGGGAGGGGAGACCCAGTACTTC.

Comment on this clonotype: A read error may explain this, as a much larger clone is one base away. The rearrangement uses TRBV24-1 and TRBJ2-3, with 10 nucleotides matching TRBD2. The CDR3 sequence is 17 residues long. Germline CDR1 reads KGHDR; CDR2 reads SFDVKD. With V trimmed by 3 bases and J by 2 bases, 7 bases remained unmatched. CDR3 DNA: TGTGCCACCAGTGATGCTGAACTAGCGGGGCTCACAGATACGCAGTATTTT. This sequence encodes CATSDAELAGLTDTQYF.

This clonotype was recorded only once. CDR3 sequence reads: CASSLQSMRADTQYF. The CDR3 DNA reads TGCGCCAGCAGCTTACAGAGCATGAGGGCAGATACGCAGTATTTT. This sequence joins TRBV5-1 and TRBJ2-3; tentatively, D is TRBD2 (5 bases). Deletions cut 2 bases from V and 4 bases from J, with 14 bases between. CDR3 size: 15 residues. Germline loops: CDR1 SGHRS, CDR2 YFSETQ. The variable domain in full, with the rest retrieved from reference TRBV5-1 and TRBJ2-3, is KAGVTQTPRYLIKTRGQQVTLSCSPISGHRSVSWYQQTPGQGLQFLFEYFSETQRNKGNFPGRFSGRQFSNSRSEMNVSTLELGDSALYLCASSLQSMRADTQYFGPGTRLTVL.

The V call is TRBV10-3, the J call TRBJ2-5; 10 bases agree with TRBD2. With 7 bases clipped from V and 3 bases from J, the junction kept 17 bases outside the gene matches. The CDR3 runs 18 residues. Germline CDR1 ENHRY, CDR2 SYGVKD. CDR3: CAITNDWPGLAIEETQYF. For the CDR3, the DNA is TGTGCCATCACCAACGATTGGCCGGGACTAGCGATTGAAGAGACCCAGTACTTC.

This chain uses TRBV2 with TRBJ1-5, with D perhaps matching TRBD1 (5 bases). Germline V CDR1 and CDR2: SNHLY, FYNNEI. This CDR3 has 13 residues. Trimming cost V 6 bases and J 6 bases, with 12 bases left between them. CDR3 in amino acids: CASSDQGFQPQHF. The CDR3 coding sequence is TGTGCCAGCAGCGACCAGGGTTTTCAGCCCCAGCATTTT.

The CDR3 region is CASSSRRISTDTQYF. The CDR3 nucleotides are TGTGCCAGCAGCTCCCGACGTATTAGCACAGATACGCAGTATTTT. V is TRBV7-8 and J is TRBJ2-3; no clear D gene. The CDR3 has 15 residues. The V and J ends lost 4 bases and 0 bases respectively, with 11 bases between them. In germline, CDR1 is SGHVS, CDR2 FQNEAQ.

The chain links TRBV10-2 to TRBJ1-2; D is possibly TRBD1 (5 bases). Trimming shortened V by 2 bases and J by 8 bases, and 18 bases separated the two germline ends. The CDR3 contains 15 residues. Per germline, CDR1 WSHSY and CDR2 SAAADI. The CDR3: CASSENFQGDGGYTF. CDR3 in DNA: TGCGCCAGCAGTGAGAATTTCCAGGGTGATGGGGGCTACACCTTC.

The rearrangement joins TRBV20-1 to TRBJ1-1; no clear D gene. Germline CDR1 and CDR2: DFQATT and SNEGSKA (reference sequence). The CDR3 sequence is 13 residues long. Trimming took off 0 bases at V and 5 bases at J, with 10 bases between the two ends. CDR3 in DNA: TGCAGTGCTAGAGAAGAGCCGGGAACTGAAGCTTTCTTT. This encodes CSAREEPGTEAFF.

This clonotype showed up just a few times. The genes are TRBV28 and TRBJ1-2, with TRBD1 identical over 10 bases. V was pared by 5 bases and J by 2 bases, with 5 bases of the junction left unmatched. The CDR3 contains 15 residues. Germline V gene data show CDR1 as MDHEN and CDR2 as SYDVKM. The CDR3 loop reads CASSKTGQGNYGYTF. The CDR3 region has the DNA TGTGCCAGCAGTAAAACGGGACAGGGGAACTATGGCTACACCTTC.

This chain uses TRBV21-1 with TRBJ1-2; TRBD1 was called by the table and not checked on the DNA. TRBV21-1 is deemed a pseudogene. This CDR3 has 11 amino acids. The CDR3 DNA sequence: TGTGCCAGGGGGGGCGGTACGGGCTACACCTTC. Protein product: CARGGGTGYTF.